This entry concerns a single TCR beta chain. The antigen is unknown. The entry originates in a study of shared clonotypes between healthy human individuals. Germline V gene lookup returns CDR1 LNHDA and CDR2 SQIVND (reference sequence). Germline trimming cut 7 bases from V and 0 bases from J; bases unmatched to any gene: 9. CDR3 length: 16 amino acids. Clones were sequenced by immunoSEQ multiplex PCR, and TCRdb holds only the in-frame ones, with some missing. The sample has under 1,100,000 clones, about 77% seen once; the top ten hold roughly 1.5%. Donors included only healthy HIV-negative adults lacking recent acute infections or vaccinations. Points from the study as a whole: A few donors shared about 4.5% of their naive CD4 clonotypes. Having only a few donors restricted how much genetic and exposure-history diversity was captured. A generally larger estimated richness was seen in naive subsets than in memory subsets.

The TCR comes from a man younger than 35 in good health. The chain combines TRBV19 with TRBJ1-5; TRBD1 agrees at 7 bases. Input material: memory CD4+ T cells sorted from blood. Stated subset: CD45RA-negative fraction. The CDR3 DNA is TGTGCCAGTACCCCAGGGGGGGTTGGTAGCAATCAGCCCCAGCATTTT. Translation gives CASTPGGVGSNQPQHF.